This paragraph reports one TCR beta chain. Its antigen is undetermined. Combining a sample-barcoded 5' primer with a J-beta primer mix, a second PCR ran for roughly 7 to 12 cycles. TCRdb called the 5' RACE reads again in MiXCR, with one record for every CDR3 protein. The table lists roughly 1,000,000 distinct CDR3 sequences, almost 25% of them singletons. The sample belongs to a study of blood T cells in healthy people across ages. CDR1 is ENHRY, CDR2 SYGVKD, per germline. V shed 2 bases and J shed 3 bases, with 5 bases lying between them. The CDR3 extends over 13 amino acids. Study observations and caveats: The fall in TCR beta diversity per million T cells was roughly linear with age.

These same data were also listed under a study on T cells of mothers and their children. From that report: Donors comprised a few healthy Caucasian mothers plus their six children. An overlap that was slightly higher, though non-significant, was seen in related mother-child pairs versus unrelated pairs. Persistent microchimeric T cell clones were not found at ~100 per million sensitivity.

The chain carries TRBV10-3 and TRBJ2-1; D gene uncertain. Sequenced input: blood. The TCR originated in a girl aged 2 to 10 in good health. The CDR3 nucleotides are TGTGCCATCAGTGAGACTGGCTACAATGAGCAGTTCTTC. Amino acids: CAISETGYNEQFF.